This note documents a single T cell receptor beta chain sequence. What it binds is not known. This entry belongs to a study of T cell responses to AZD1222 COVID-19 vaccine. Whole-study context: Pooling was applied to second doses at about 4 or about 12 weeks.

The germline V gene has CDR1 SGDLS and CDR2 YYNGEE. V trimming: 4 bases; J trimming: 0 bases; junction bases outside the gene matches: 3. There are 15 residues in the CDR3. General observations from the study: Spike-specific TCRs gained breadth and depth after people received two AZD1222 doses.

The method was immunoSEQ multiplex PCR; TCRdb's version includes in-frame clones alone and lacks a portion of them. The data hold fewer than 100,000 clones, with around 83% observed a single time. Sequenced material: peripheral blood, taken on day 0 of AZD1222 vaccination. The V call is TRBV9, the J call TRBJ2-2, with TRBD1 matching 7 bases. This TCR derives from an adult in good health. As DNA, the CDR3 is TGTGCCAGCAGCTTAGGGACAGCGAACACCGGGGAGCTGTTTTTT. Residues: CASSLGTANTGELFF.